These 16 T cell receptor beta chains originate from one sample sequenced in a study of shared clonotypes between healthy human individuals. Assay: immunoSEQ multiplex PCR; the TCRdb copy retains only in-frame clones and omits some. The data contain some 650,000 clones, 95% to 98% of them singletons. The sample taken for sequencing was naive CD4+ T cells sorted from blood. The subset was: CD45RA+ positively selected. These receptors were taken from a woman in her 30s in good health.

V and J are TRBV30 and TRBJ2-3; 7 bases agree with TRBD2. V lost 1 base to trimming and J lost 0 bases; unmatched junction nucleotides: 4. The germline CDR1 and CDR2 sequences are GTSNPN and SVGIG (reference sequence). The CDR3 loop spans 15 amino acids. The CDR3 loop reads CAWSASGISTDTQYF. CDR3 sequence (DNA): TGTGCCTGGAGTGCTAGCGGAATTAGCACAGATACGCAGTATTTT.

This chain joins TRBV5-1 and TRBJ1-5; D not resolved. CDR3 length: 13 residues. The germline V gene has CDR1 SGHRS and CDR2 YFSETQ. V was pared by 0 bases and J by 2 bases, with 3 bases between. DNA for the CDR3: TGCGCCAGCAGCTTGGCGGGCAATCAGCCCCAGCATTTT. It translates to CASSLAGNQPQHF.

The chain combines TRBV6-6 with TRBJ2-7, with 9 bases aligning to TRBD1. The CDR3 length is 13 residues. V trimming: 10 bases; J trimming: 4 bases; junction bases outside the gene matches: 8. Germline V gives CDR1 MNHNY, CDR2 SVGAGI (reference sequence). CDR3 in amino acids: CAIGTGPSYEQYF. CDR3 coding DNA: TGTGCCATCGGGACAGGGCCCTCGTACGAGCAGTACTTC.

The chain has TRBV29-1 and TRBJ2-3; maybe TRBD2 (6 bases). V was shortened by 0 bases and J by 8 bases, with 12 bases between the two germline ends. Per the germline V gene, CDR1 is SQVTM and CDR2 is ANQGSEA. This CDR3 has 13 amino acids. The CDR3: CSVEDRGLPTQYF. The CDR3 bases are TGCAGCGTTGAAGATCGAGGACTACCTACGCAGTATTTT.

The chain couples TRBV11-2 to TRBJ2-5; D is unclear. The CDR3 is 11 amino acids. Trimming pared 5 bases from V and 0 bases from J, leaving 1 base between. From germline, CDR1 is SGHAT and CDR2 FQNNGV. The CDR3: CASSDQETQYF. In nucleotides, the CDR3 is TGTGCCAGCAGCGACCAAGAGACCCAGTACTTC.

The V and J genes are TRBV6-5 and TRBJ1-5; 7 bases match TRBD1. Trimming removed 0 bases from V and 5 bases from J; junction bases left unmatched: 4. The CDR3 extends over 15 amino acids. Germline V lookup: CDR1 MNHEY, CDR2 SVGAGI. As DNA, the CDR3 is TGTGCCAGCAGTTACTCGATTCAGGGGGATCAGCCCCAGCATTTT. Translation gives CASSYSIQGDQPQHF.

Concerning this clone: Other nucleotide sequences in the sample specify the same CDR3. This chain uses TRBV2 with TRBJ2-7; 8 bases align to TRBD1. The trim removed 6 bases at V and 2 bases at J, leaving 3 bases unmatched. The CDR3 is 13 residues long. CDR1 and CDR2 from the germline V gene are SNHLY and FYNNEI. The DNA for the CDR3 is TGTGCCAGCAGCGGACAGGGAGCCTACGAGCAGTACTTC. Translating gives CASSGQGAYEQYF. The complete variable domain, with remaining parts taken from reference TRBV2 and TRBJ2-7, reads EPEVTQTPSHQVTQMGQEVILRCVPISNHLYFYWYRQILGQKVEFLVSFYNNEISEKSEIFDDQFSVERPDGSNFTLKIRSTKLEDSAMYFCASSGQGAYEQYFGPGTRLTVT.

The V gene is TRBV6-5, the J gene TRBJ2-6; the match to TRBD2 covers 7 bases. J lost 1 base, V lost 5 bases, and 2 bases had no gene match. Germline loops: CDR1 MNHEY, CDR2 SVGAGI. This CDR3 has 15 residues. CDR3 residues: CASSPSGSGANVLTF. The CDR3 DNA follows: TGTGCCAGCAGTCCTAGCGGTTCTGGGGCCAACGTCCTGACTTTC.

The rearrangement joins TRBV5-4 to TRBJ2-5; 15 positions agree with TRBD2. J gave up 5 bases and V 4 bases, and 3 bases lay outside the gene matches. Germline V gene lookup returns CDR1 SGHNT and CDR2 YYREEE (reference sequence). The CDR3 spans 15 residues. The CDR3, as DNA: TGTGCCAGCAGCGACGGACTAGCGGGAGGGGAGACCCAGTACTTC. Translation: CASSDGLAGGETQYF.

The chain employs TRBV11-2 and TRBJ2-2, with D possibly being TRBD1 (7 bases). The CDR3 consists of 16 residues. Per germline, CDR1 SGHAT and CDR2 FQNNGV. The V end lost 5 bases, the J end lost 2 bases, and 15 bases lay between the germline ends. As DNA, the CDR3 is TGTGCCAGCAGCCGGCGGGACAGCAGAAACACCGGGGAGCTGTTTTTT. Amino acid sequence: CASSRRDSRNTGELFF.

This clone was counted once. The chain combines TRBV5-4 with TRBJ2-3; 9 positions agree with TRBD2. Germline-derived CDR1 and CDR2 are SGHNT and YYREEE (reference sequence). CDR3 length equals 15 residues. The trim removed 4 bases at V and 8 bases at J, leaving 11 bases unmatched. The CDR3 region has the DNA TGTGCCAGCAGCAGTCGACTAGCGGAGGGCGGTACGCAGTATTTT. It is translated as CASSSRLAEGGTQYF.

This rearrangement joins TRBV23-1 to TRBJ2-5, with D perhaps TRBD2 (7 bases). TRBV23-1 is an ORF, with its function uncertain. The CDR3 is 17 residues long. Trimming stripped 7 bases from V and 2 bases from J, with 23 bases between. CDR3 loop: CASTYDPGGRWQETQYF. In DNA form, the CDR3 reads TGCGCCAGCACGTACGACCCCGGGGGGCGGTGGCAAGAGACCCAGTACTTC.

This sequence joins TRBV5-1 and TRBJ1-2, with 9 bases fitting TRBD1. The V gene's germline CDR1 is SGHRS and CDR2 YFSETQ. The CDR3 contains 15 residues. J lost 8 bases, V lost 4 bases, and 12 bases had no gene match. The CDR3 nucleotides are TGCGCCAGCAGCCCCTCTACTGGGACAGGGCGGGGCTACACCTTC. Encoded protein: CASSPSTGTGRGYTF.

The chain combines TRBV11-1 with TRBJ2-3, with 13 bases lining up with TRBD2. The CDR3 spans 16 residues. V lost 3 bases to trimming and J lost 10 bases; unmatched junction nucleotides: 10. Per the germline V gene, CDR1 is SGHAT and CDR2 is FQDESV (reference sequence). In nucleotides, the CDR3 is TGTGCCAGCAGCTTGGGGACTAGCGGGAATGTTGCGGCGCAGTATTTT. Translated, it gives CASSLGTSGNVAAQYF.

The J gene is TRBJ2-2, the V gene TRBV7-2; TRBD2 agrees at 9 bases. The V gene's germline CDR1 is SGHTA and CDR2 FQGNSA. Trimming removed 2 bases from V and 2 bases from J; junction bases left unmatched: 3. CDR3 length: 16 amino acids. CDR3 DNA: TGTGCCAGCAGCTTAAGGCTAGCGGGAAACACCGGGGAGCTGTTTTTT. Residues: CASSLRLAGNTGELFF.

V gene TRBV5-1 combines with J gene TRBJ2-1, with TRBD2 matching over 8 bases. Germline V gives CDR1 SGHRS, CDR2 YFSETQ. CDR3 length: 14 amino acids. The J segment lost 7 bases and the V segment lost 2 bases, leaving 5 bases of the junction unmatched. The CDR3 DNA is TGCGCCAGCAGCTTAAGCGGGAGTGGAAATGAGCAGTTCTTC. It specifies CASSLSGSGNEQFF.